This entry lists 11 T cell receptor beta chains sequenced from one sample in a study of cytomegalovirus exposure and HLA in healthy donors (dated by TCRdb to about 2017). The receptor library was made with the immunoSEQ multiplex PCR assay. The multiplex PCR relied on a mix of 60 forward primers for TCR Vbeta segments and 13 reverse primers for TCR Jbeta segments. In TCRdb, the immuneACCESS table is reduced to in-frame sequences with V and J assigned. These tables do not hold every clone; where another copy was compared, an unresolved V gene accounts for under half, and the others remain unexplained. The sample profile shows under 250,000 clones; roughly 84% of them were found once. The ten largest clones add up to over 1% of the sample. Sequencing was done on a sample of PBMCs. The receptors were sampled from a human donor in good health.

The chain uses TRBV30 and TRBJ1-1; D unclear. Trimming stripped 4 bases from V and 0 bases from J, with 15 bases between. The CDR3 sequence is 15 residues long. CDR1 and CDR2 from the germline V gene are GTSNPN and SVGIG (reference sequence). In DNA form, the CDR3 reads TGTGCCTGGATCCCCCCAGGAAGAATGAACACTGAAGCTTTCTTT. It yields the protein CAWIPPGRMNTEAFF. The variable domain in full, with the rest retrieved from reference TRBV30 and TRBJ1-1, is SQTIHQWPATLVQPVGSPLSLECTVEGTSNPNLYWYRQAAGRGLQLLFYSVGIGQISSEVPQNLSASRPQDRQFILSSKKLLLSDSGFYLCAWIPPGRMNTEAFFGQGTRLTVV.

The chain is built from TRBV28 and TRBJ2-5; D unclear. The ends were cut back, 5 bases at V and 2 bases at J, with 3 bases in the middle. CDR1 and CDR2 from the germline V gene are MDHEN and SYDVKM. CDR3 length: 11 residues. CDR3 sequence: CASSLQETQYF. The CDR3 bases are TGTGCCAGCAGTCTTCAAGAGACCCAGTACTTC.

The chain combines TRBV4-1 with TRBJ2-7, with a tentative D call TRBD2 (6 bases). The ends were cut back, 1 base at V and 2 bases at J, with 15 bases in the middle. Germline lookup yields CDR1 MGHRA and CDR2 YSYEKL. This CDR3 has 16 amino acids. The DNA of the CDR3 is TGCGCCAGCAGCCAAGTCCCTTTGGCGGGGCCCTACGAGCAGTACTTC. It translates to CASSQVPLAGPYEQYF.

The genes are TRBV7-2 and TRBJ2-1; 7 bases agree with TRBD2. The CDR3 is 16 amino acids. Germline V gene data show CDR1 as SGHTA and CDR2 as FQGNSA. Germline trimming cut 1 base from V and 0 bases from J; bases unmatched to any gene: 3. In DNA form, the CDR3 reads TGTGCCAGCAGCTTAGGACTAGCAAGCTCCTACAATGAGCAGTTCTTC. Encoded protein: CASSLGLASSYNEQFF. The variable domain in full, completed from reference TRBV7-2 and TRBJ2-1, reads GAGVSQSPSNKVTEKGKDVELRCDPISGHTALYWYRQSLGQGLEFLIYFQGNSAPDKSGLPSDRFSAERTGGSVSTLTIQRTQQEDSAVYLCASSLGLASSYNEQFFGPGTRLTVL.

The chain combines TRBV20-1 with TRBJ2-5; the D gene is possibly TRBD2 (5 bases). Germline lookup yields CDR1 DFQATT and CDR2 SNEGSKA (reference sequence). V lost 8 bases and J 1 base, leaving 8 bases between the germline ends. The CDR3 sequence is 11 residues long. CDR3 protein: CSSGVQETQYF. The CDR3 coding sequence is TGCAGTTCCGGGGTCCAAGAGACCCAGTACTTC.

J is TRBJ2-5 and V is TRBV7-2, with D possibly TRBD1 on 6 matching bases. The CDR3 extends over 13 amino acids. Deletions cut 6 bases from V and 2 bases from J, with 10 bases between. Germline V gene data show CDR1 as SGHTA and CDR2 as FQGNSA. The CDR3 region has the DNA TGTGCCAGCAGGTGGACAGTACAAGAGACCCAGTACTTC. Translation: CASRWTVQETQYF.

This clone was found a few times. Other DNA sequences in this sample translate to the same CDR3. The chain joins TRBV6-5 to TRBJ2-7; 12 positions agree with TRBD2. The CDR3 is 15 amino acids. Trimming cost V 0 bases and J 4 bases; bases outside gene matches: 1. Germline assignment: CDR1 MNHEY and CDR2 SVGAGI. CDR3 region: CASSYSLAGGYEQYF. For the CDR3, the DNA is TGTGCCAGCAGTTACTCGCTAGCGGGAGGGTACGAGCAGTACTTC.

The chain employs TRBV6-1 and TRBJ2-1; weak D call: TRBD1 (6 bases). The CDR3 covers 11 residues. Trimming took off 5 bases at V and 16 bases at J, with 15 bases between the two ends. Germline V lookup: CDR1 MNHNS, CDR2 SASEGT. CDR3 nucleotides: TGTGCCAGCAGTCCGGACAGAGGGTTTTTCTTC. The encoded protein is CASSPDRGFFF.

J is TRBJ2-6 and V is TRBV1; the tabulated D call, TRBD2, remains unverified against the DNA. TRBV1 is deemed a pseudogene. This CDR3 spans 15 amino acids. The DNA of the CDR3 is TGCACCAGCAGAGAAAGGAGGGGCTGGGCCAACGTCCTGACTTTC. Its protein is CTSRERRGWANVLTF.

The J gene is TRBJ2-3, the V gene TRBV29-1; a possible D gene is TRBD2 (5 bases). The CDR3 covers 15 residues. Between the trimmed V and J ends, which lost 2 bases and 0 bases, there was a span of 12 bases. The germline CDR1 and CDR2 sequences are SQVTM and ANQGSEA. The CDR3 bases are TGCAGCGTTGAAAGGTCGGGAACTAGCACAGATACGCAGTATTTT. Its protein product is CSVERSGTSTDTQYF.

This clone was seen a few times. The rearrangement joins TRBV28 to TRBJ1-2; no definite D call. This CDR3 region has 16 residues. Germline CDR1 is MDHEN and CDR2 is SYDVKM. With 1 base removed from V and 8 bases from J, the gap between germline ends came to 20 bases. The CDR3 spells CASSLSPGEEVGGYTF. CDR3 nucleotide sequence: TGTGCCAGCAGTTTATCTCCGGGTGAGGAAGTAGGCGGCTACACCTTC.